Below are 26 T cell receptor beta chains sequenced from a single sample in a study of cytomegalovirus exposure and HLA in healthy donors. PCR was performed using 60 Vbeta and 13 Jbeta primers. TCRdb's copy holds only in-frame clones and misses some; the assay was immunoSEQ multiplex PCR. The repertoire holds 150,000 to 200,000 clones, approximately 73% seen once, with around 9.3% in the top ten. Sequencing was done on a sample of PBMCs. The receptors originated from a man younger than 40 in good health and CMV-seropositive.

The table lists this clone with a few counts. The genes are TRBV5-1 and TRBJ1-6; D not resolved. The germline CDR1 and CDR2 sequences are SGHRS and YFSETQ. The CDR3 length is 14 residues. V lost 0 bases to trimming and J lost 6 bases, with 7 bases between them. The CDR3 nucleotides read TGCGCCAGCAGCTTGGTCCGGGGTAATTCACCCCTCCACTTT. Protein product: CASSLVRGNSPLHF.

The chain recombines TRBV6-1 with TRBJ2-7, with D perhaps TRBD2 (6 bases). With 6 bases removed from V and 0 bases from J, the gap between germline ends came to 9 bases. This CDR3 is built from 13 residues. Germline assignment: CDR1 MNHNS and CDR2 SASEGT. This CDR3 is CASRRGTSYEQYF. The CDR3 DNA sequence: TGTGCCAGCAGGCGGGGAACCTCCTACGAGCAGTACTTC.

This clone was counted between two and nine times. The chain joins TRBV30 to TRBJ2-5, with a possible D match to TRBD2 (5 bases). Germline loops: CDR1 GTSNPN, CDR2 SVGIG (reference sequence). This CDR3 region has 12 residues. Trimming took 5 bases from V and 5 from J, leaving 12 bases between them. The CDR3: CAWGLPGETQYF. CDR3 DNA: TGTGCCTGGGGTCTCCCGGGGGAGACCCAGTACTTC. The full variable domain, its missing parts supplied by reference TRBV30 and TRBJ2-5, is SQTIHQWPATLVQPVGSPLSLECTVEGTSNPNLYWYRQAAGRGLQLLFYSVGIGQISSEVPQNLSASRPQDRQFILSSKKLLLSDSGFYLCAWGLPGETQYFGPGTRLLVL.

This rearrangement joins TRBV6-6 to TRBJ1-2; TRBD1 agrees at 10 bases. Germline assignment: CDR1 MNHNY and CDR2 SVGAGI (reference sequence). The CDR3 contains 14 residues. The V gene end was trimmed by 2 bases and the J gene end by 4 bases; junction bases not matched to a gene: 1. CDR3 sequence (DNA): TGTGCCAGCAGTTACGGACAGGGGGGCTATGGCTACACCTTC. This encodes CASSYGQGGYGYTF.

V usage is TRBV6-6 and J usage is TRBJ1-5, with a weak D call TRBD1 (5 bases). The V gene's germline CDR1 is MNHNY and CDR2 SVGAGI (reference sequence). CDR3 length: 15 amino acids. V was cut by 0 bases and J by 12 bases, with 18 bases left in between. The DNA for the CDR3 is TGTGCCAGCAGTTACTCAGTCAGGGCCCCTCCTAACCAGCATTTT. This encodes CASSYSVRAPPNQHF.

This chain links TRBV6-5 with TRBJ2-3; a weak D match, TRBD1 (6 bases). Trimming shortened V by 2 bases and J by 5 bases, and 8 bases separated the two germline ends. The CDR3 totals 13 residues. The germline gives CDR1 MNHEY, CDR2 SVGAGI. The CDR3: CASSYPDRDTQYF. DNA of the CDR3: TGTGCCAGCAGTTACCCGGACAGAGATACGCAGTATTTT.

V usage is TRBV27 and J usage is TRBJ2-2, with a tentative D call TRBD2 (5 bases). CDR1 and CDR2 (germline): MNHEY, SMNVEV (reference sequence). The V gene lost 0 bases and the J gene lost 3 bases, with 11 bases spanning the gap. The length of the CDR3 is 16 residues. The CDR3 DNA is TGTGCCAGCAGTTTATCGATGTCGGGGTACACCGGGGAGCTGTTTTTT. Amino acids: CASSLSMSGYTGELFF.

V and J are TRBV2 and TRBJ2-5; no clear D gene. V dropped 7 bases and J dropped 5 bases, with 14 bases sitting between them. The germline CDR1 and CDR2 sequences are SNHLY and FYNNEI. The CDR3 contains 13 residues. The CDR3 here is CASNPVEWETQYF. The CDR3 nucleotides are TGTGCCAGCAACCCCGTCGAGTGGGAGACCCAGTACTTC.

This chain connects TRBV11-2 to TRBJ2-2; the match to TRBD2 covers 7 bases. The V and J ends lost 5 bases and 0 bases, in that order; junction bases with no gene match: 15. The CDR3 is 19 residues long. Germline V lookup: CDR1 SGHAT, CDR2 FQNNGV. The CDR3 coding sequence is TGTGCCAGCAGCGAACGCCCCGGGCTAGCGGTCCCGAACACCGGGGAGCTGTTTTTT. Translating gives CASSERPGLAVPNTGELFF.

The chain carries TRBV7-9 and TRBJ2-3; 8 bases align to TRBD2. The length of the CDR3 is 16 residues. Looked up from germline, CDR1 is SEHNR and CDR2 is FQNEAQ (reference sequence). V was clipped by 1 base and J by 3 bases; unmatched bases: 6. The CDR3 DNA is TGTGCCAGCAGCTTAGGTAGCGGGACTACGACAGATACGCAGTATTTT. Protein product: CASSLGSGTTTDTQYF.

This clone was observed a single time. V and J are TRBV27 and TRBJ2-3, with TRBD2 matching over 13 bases. Per germline, CDR1 MNHEY and CDR2 SMNVEV (reference sequence). V dropped 3 bases and J dropped 2; count of bases not matched to a gene: 2. The CDR3 extends over 16 amino acids. The CDR3 DNA reads TGTGCCAGCAGTTTTGGACTAGCGGGAGACACAGATACGCAGTATTTT. Its translation: CASSFGLAGDTDTQYF.

The rearrangement uses TRBV15 and TRBJ1-4; D call uncertain. The CDR3 is 13 residues long. The germline V gene encodes CDR1 LNHNV and CDR2 YYDKDF (reference sequence). Trimming shortened V by 5 bases and J by 7 bases, and 11 bases separated the two germline ends. The CDR3 spells CATSGPEAEKLFF. The CDR3 DNA reads TGTGCCACCAGCGGCCCGGAGGCTGAAAAACTGTTTTTT. The full variable domain, rest sourced from reference TRBV15 and TRBJ1-4, is DAMVIQNPRYQVTQFGKPVTLSCSQTLNHNVMYWYQQKSSQAPKLLFHYYDKDFNNEADTPDNFQSRRPNTSFCFLDIRSPGLGDTAMYLCATSGPEAEKLFFGSGTQLSVL.

The table lists this clone with a few counts. This chain joins TRBV6-1 and TRBJ1-2; D not certain. This CDR3 spans 13 amino acids. Germline V lookup: CDR1 MNHNS, CDR2 SASEGT. Trimming took 2 bases from V and 10 from J, leaving 14 bases between them. The DNA of the CDR3 is TGTGCCAGCAGTGAAAATCCCACAGCGGTCTACACCTTC. Residues: CASSENPTAVYTF.

This chain uses TRBV10-1 with TRBJ2-7; TRBD2 is a possible D gene (5 bases). V was clipped by 6 bases and J by 7 bases, with 13 bases between them. Germline CDR1 reads WNHNN; CDR2 reads SYGVQD (reference sequence). CDR3 length equals 12 residues. Written as DNA, the CDR3 is TGCGCCAGCAGCGGCCCGACGGGAGAGCAGTACTTC. Translating it yields CASSGPTGEQYF.

This chain joins TRBV10-3 and TRBJ1-2; TRBD1 matches at 9 bases. The CDR3 extends over 13 amino acids. Trimming cost V 4 bases and J 6 bases; bases outside gene matches: 3. The V gene's germline CDR1 is ENHRY and CDR2 SYGVKD. The DNA of the CDR3 is TGTGCCATCAGTGGGGACAGGGATCATGGCTACACCTTC. Protein sequence: CAISGDRDHGYTF.

The chain uses TRBV19 and TRBJ2-2; the D gene is possibly TRBD2 (7 bases). V lost 1 base to trimming and J lost 5 bases, with 11 bases between them. Germline V gives CDR1 LNHDA, CDR2 SQIVND (reference sequence). CDR3 length: 15 residues. Written as DNA, the CDR3 is TGTGCCAGTAGTATAGGGGCGGGGGCAACCGGGGAGCTGTTTTTT. This translates into CASSIGAGATGELFF.

The chain has TRBV5-1 and TRBJ2-1, with 10 bases that match TRBD2. Trimming cost V 1 base and J 4 bases; bases outside gene matches: 5. The CDR3 sequence is 16 residues long. Germline V gene sequence: CDR1 SGHRS, CDR2 YFSETQ. In nucleotides, the CDR3 is TGCGCCAGCAGCTTGTGGCTAGCGGGAGCGTACAATGAGCAGTTCTTC. Protein: CASSLWLAGAYNEQFF.

The chain has TRBV2 and TRBJ2-3, with TRBD2 identical over 8 bases. This CDR3 is 11 amino acids long. The germline V gene encodes CDR1 SNHLY and CDR2 FYNNEI. The J segment lost 9 bases and the V segment lost 7 bases, leaving 3 bases of the junction unmatched. The CDR3 sequence is CASKREGTQYF. In DNA form, the CDR3 reads TGTGCCAGCAAACGGGAGGGAACGCAGTATTTT.

This clone was observed once. V usage is TRBV5-1 and J usage is TRBJ2-3, with TRBD2 matching over 7 bases. This CDR3 contains 16 residues. From germline, CDR1 is SGHRS and CDR2 YFSETQ. Trimming took 4 bases from V and 1 from J; bases not matched to a gene: 9. CDR3 coding DNA: TGCGCCAGCAGCCGAGGGTCGGGAGGAGGCACAGATACGCAGTATTTT. It yields the protein CASSRGSGGGTDTQYF.

V gene TRBV9 combines with J gene TRBJ2-7, with TRBD2 identical over 9 bases. The CDR3 spans 15 residues. Per germline, CDR1 SGDLS and CDR2 YYNGEE. With V trimmed by 4 bases and J by 6 bases, 11 bases remained unmatched. The CDR3 protein is CASSSRSGRSGEQYF. The CDR3 DNA reads as TGTGCCAGCAGCTCCCGTAGCGGGAGAAGTGGCGAGCAGTACTTC.

The rearrangement links TRBV2 to TRBJ2-7; D possibly corresponds to TRBD1 (6 bases). The length of the CDR3 is 12 residues. The V and J ends lost 8 bases and 2 bases respectively, with 10 bases between them. Germline values: CDR1 SNHLY, CDR2 FYNNEI. The CDR3 loop reads CASGQSAYEQYF. In nucleotides, the CDR3 is TGTGCCAGCGGACAGTCAGCCTACGAGCAGTACTTC.

The chain joins TRBV10-1 to TRBJ2-5, with a tentative D call TRBD2 (7 bases). CDR1 is WNHNN, CDR2 SYGVQD, per germline (reference sequence). V lost 0 bases to trimming and J lost 6 bases, with 11 bases between them. This CDR3 has 14 amino acids. CDR3 coding DNA: TGCGCCAGCAGTGAGTCGGGAGGGGGAAAGACCCAGTACTTC. Its translation: CASSESGGGKTQYF.

Here the CDR3 reads CASSLEAGANYGYTF. The CDR3 DNA reads as TGTGCCAGCAGCTTAGAGGCAGGGGCGAACTATGGCTACACCTTC. The chain recombines TRBV11-3 with TRBJ1-2; D perhaps matches TRBD1 (6 bases). CDR1 and CDR2 from the germline V gene are SGHNT and YENEEA. There are 15 residues in the CDR3. V lost 0 bases and J 2 bases, leaving 10 bases between the germline ends.

In nucleotides, the CDR3 is TGCGCCAGCGGGGACAGGGTCGCGGATACGCAGTATTTT. Amino acid sequence: CASGDRVADTQYF. The rearrangement joins TRBV10-1 to TRBJ2-3; 9 bases match TRBD1. V shed 8 bases and J 6 bases; nucleotides not matched to a gene: 6. CDR1 WNHNN and CDR2 SYGVQD come from the germline V gene (reference sequence). The CDR3 length is 13 residues.

This chain joins TRBV2 and TRBJ2-7, with 12 bases aligning to TRBD1. The CDR3 is made up of 15 amino acids. The ends lost 6 bases at V and 7 bases at J; junction bases unmatched: 10. Germline V gives CDR1 SNHLY, CDR2 FYNNEI. The CDR3 region has the DNA TGTGCCAGCAGGGACTCCGGGACAGGGGGCCATGAGCAGTACTTC. Its protein is CASRDSGTGGHEQYF. The full variable domain, rest sourced from reference TRBV2 and TRBJ2-7, is EPEVTQTPSHQVTQMGQEVILRCVPISNHLYFYWYRQILGQKVEFLVSFYNNEISEKSEIFDDQFSVERPDGSNFTLKIRSTKLEDSAMYFCASRDSGTGGHEQYFGPGTRLTVT.

This clone has only a few counts. V is TRBV19 and J is TRBJ1-2; D uncertain. CDR3 size: 14 residues. CDR1 and CDR2 from the germline V gene are LNHDA and SQIVND (reference sequence). The V and J ends lost 7 bases and 4 bases respectively, with 16 bases between them. In DNA, the CDR3 is TGTGCCAGTACCCCAAGGGCGGGGAGCTATGGCTACACCTTC. Translated: CASTPRAGSYGYTF.